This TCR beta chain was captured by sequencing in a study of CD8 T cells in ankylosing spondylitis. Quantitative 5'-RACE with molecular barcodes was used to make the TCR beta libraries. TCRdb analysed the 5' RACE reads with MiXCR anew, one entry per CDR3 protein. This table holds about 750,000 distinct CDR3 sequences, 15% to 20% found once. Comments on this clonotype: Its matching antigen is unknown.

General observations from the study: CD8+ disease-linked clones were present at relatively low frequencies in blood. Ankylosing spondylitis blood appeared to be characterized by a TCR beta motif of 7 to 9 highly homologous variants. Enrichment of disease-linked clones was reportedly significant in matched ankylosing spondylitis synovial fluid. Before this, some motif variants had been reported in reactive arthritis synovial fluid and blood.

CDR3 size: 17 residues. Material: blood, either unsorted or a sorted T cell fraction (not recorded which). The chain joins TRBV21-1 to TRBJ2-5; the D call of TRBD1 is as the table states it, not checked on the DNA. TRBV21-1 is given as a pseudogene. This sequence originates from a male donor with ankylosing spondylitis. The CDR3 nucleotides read TGTGCCAGCAGCAGACTTCAGGACAGGGGAAACCAAGAGACCCAGTACTTC. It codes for CASSRLQDRGNQETQYF.